This section outlines one TCR beta chain sequence together with its context. The SP2 primer and nested alpha and beta constant region primers amplified ligated cDNA in four rounds. One entry per CDR3 protein results from TCRdb running MiXCR on the 5' RACE reads. This sample has roughly 56,000 distinct CDR3 sequences; more than 7% occur once, and the top ten carry almost 10%. V lost 3 bases to trimming and J lost 1 base, with 10 bases between them. In germline, CDR1 is WSHSY, CDR2 SAAADI. The CDR3 covers 14 residues. This sample is drawn from a study of naive and memory T cell subsets. An oligonucleotide containing a UMI was ligated to the 3' end of TCR cDNA.

The receptor was derived from a male donor in good health. The rearrangement joins TRBV10-2 to TRBJ2-7; D is possibly TRBD1 or TRBD2 (6 bases each). CDR3 in amino acids: CASSERGGSYEQYF. The DNA of the CDR3 is TGCGCCAGCAGTGAACGAGGGGGGTCCTACGAGCAGTACTTC.